The 20 T cell receptor beta chains below were found in one sample sequenced in a study of T cell repertoires in ileal Crohn's disease (dated by TCRdb to 2018 to 2020). Library preparation was by the immunoSEQ multiplex PCR assay. TCRdb re-hosts the immuneACCESS table, in-frame sequences only. Its copies lack some clones; in the studies checked, an unresolved V gene accounts for under half of them, and the cause for the rest is not known. The sample table lists 9,000 to 13,000 clones, around 76% of them with a count of one. About 4.5% of the sample is taken by the ten largest. Material: ileal tissue. Source of these receptors: an adult with Crohn's disease.

The chain has TRBV4-3 and TRBJ2-3; 7 bases are shared with TRBD2. This CDR3 region has 20 residues. From germline, CDR1 is LGHNA and CDR2 YSLEER. V was clipped by 4 bases and J by 2 bases; unmatched bases: 21. As DNA, the CDR3 is TGCGCCAGCAGCCGACTAGCTCCACTCCGGGCCCCACGGCACACAGATACGCAGTATTTT. Encoded protein: CASSRLAPLRAPRHTDTQYF.

V is TRBV2 and J is TRBJ2-7; possibly TRBD2 for D (6 bases). V gave up 11 bases and J gave up 4 bases, with 15 bases separating them. The germline gives CDR1 SNHLY, CDR2 FYNNEI. The CDR3 length is 12 residues. The CDR3 nucleotides are TGTGCCGCGCGCCGGGACTCTTACGAGCAGTACTTC. Protein: CAARRDSYEQYF.

J is TRBJ2-1 and V is TRBV5-1, with TRBD2 matching 9 bases. The trim removed 3 bases at V and 9 bases at J, leaving 13 bases unmatched. The CDR3 contains 16 residues. The germline V gene encodes CDR1 SGHRS and CDR2 YFSETQ. The chain's CDR3 is CASSSSGTSTEREQFF. The CDR3 DNA reads TGCGCCAGCAGCTCCTCCGGGACTAGCACTGAACGTGAGCAGTTCTTC.

V and J are TRBV29-1 and TRBJ2-3; 7 bases are a match to TRBD2. J was trimmed by 0 bases and V by 7 bases; bases with no gene match: 4. Germline V gene data show CDR1 as SQVTM and CDR2 as ANQGSEA. The CDR3 consists of 13 residues. CDR3 loop: CSGSGVSTDTQYF. The CDR3 bases are TGCAGCGGGAGCGGGGTTAGCACAGATACGCAGTATTTT.

The chain uses TRBV25-1 and TRBJ1-2, with 7 nucleotides matching TRBD1. The germline V gene encodes CDR1 MGHDK and CDR2 SYGVNS. The CDR3 has 12 amino acids. J gave up 6 bases and V 10 bases, and 8 bases lay outside the gene matches. The CDR3 spells CAITGEGNGYTF. The CDR3 nucleotides are TGTGCCATCACAGGGGAAGGAAATGGCTACACCTTC.

The J gene is TRBJ2-7, the V gene TRBV6-1; a possible D gene is TRBD1 (5 bases). The CDR3 extends over 14 amino acids. In germline, CDR1 is MNHNS, CDR2 SASEGT. Trimming removed 7 bases at V and 0 bases at J, with 13 bases between. The CDR3 bases are TGTGCCAGCAACGGTGCAACAGGCTCCTACGAGCAGTACTTC. This translates into CASNGATGSYEQYF.

This clone was seen more than once but under ten times. The V and J genes are TRBV5-6 and TRBJ1-3; D uncertain. The CDR3 spans 16 residues. The ends were cut back, 1 base at V and 2 bases at J, with 13 bases in the middle. Looked up from germline, CDR1 is SGHDT and CDR2 is YYEEEE. The CDR3 bases are TGTGCCAGCAGCTTGCCGAGAGGGCAGGCTGGAAACACCATATATTTT. Its protein product is CASSLPRGQAGNTIYF.

The V call is TRBV19, the J call TRBJ2-5; possibly TRBD1 for D (7 bases). Germline loops: CDR1 LNHDA, CDR2 SQIVND (reference sequence). The length of the CDR3 is 14 residues. Trimming removed 2 bases at V and 4 bases at J, with 11 bases between. CDR3 DNA: TGTGCCAGTAGTATACAGGGGGGAAGAGAGACCCAGTACTTC. Protein product: CASSIQGGRETQYF.

The J gene is TRBJ2-2, the V gene TRBV5-1, with D tentatively TRBD2 (6 bases). The CDR3 is 16 residues long. The V and J ends lost 1 base and 4 bases respectively, with 14 bases between them. Germline CDR1 and CDR2: SGHRS and YFSETQ. The CDR3, as DNA: TGCGCCAGCAGCTTGTTTGGTAGGGAGGCCACCGGGGAGCTGTTTTTT. It translates to CASSLFGREATGELFF.

The genes are TRBV6-6 and TRBJ1-2, with a weak D call TRBD1 (5 bases). The CDR3 extends over 13 amino acids. Deletions cut 8 bases from V and 0 bases from J, with 10 bases between. Per the germline V gene, CDR1 is MNHNY and CDR2 is SVGAGI (reference sequence). The CDR3 loop reads CASGQGANYGYTF. In DNA form, the CDR3 reads TGTGCCAGCGGACAAGGAGCTAACTATGGCTACACCTTC.

This clone was observed once. The chain combines TRBV9 with TRBJ1-2, with D possibly being TRBD1 (5 bases). Germline CDR1 is SGDLS and CDR2 is YYNGEE. V was cut by 6 bases and J by 7 bases, with 19 bases left in between. The CDR3 contains 14 residues. CDR3: CASKSQNRTVGYTF. CDR3 nucleotides: TGTGCCAGCAAAAGTCAGAACAGGACGGTTGGCTACACCTTC.

This clone was observed a single time. This chain joins TRBV6-6 and TRBJ1-5; perhaps TRBD1 as D (6 bases). The V end lost 7 bases, the J end lost 2 bases, and 9 bases lay between the germline ends. Germline V gives CDR1 MNHNY, CDR2 SVGAGI (reference sequence). The CDR3 runs 13 residues. CDR3 sequence: CASTRQGNQPQHF. CDR3 DNA sequence: TGTGCCAGCACACGACAGGGCAATCAGCCCCAGCATTTT.

The chain joins TRBV28 to TRBJ2-1, with TRBD2 identical over 8 bases. CDR1 MDHEN and CDR2 SYDVKM come from the germline V gene. With V trimmed by 7 bases and J by 4 bases, 6 bases remained unmatched. The CDR3 runs to 14 residues. Here the CDR3 reads CASMSSGGYNEQFF. The CDR3 DNA is TGTGCCAGCATGTCCAGCGGGGGATACAATGAGCAGTTCTTC. The variable domain in full, with the rest retrieved from reference TRBV28 and TRBJ2-1, is DVKVTQSSRYLVKRTGEKVFLECVQDMDHENMFWYRQDPGLGLRLIYFSYDVKMKEKGDIPEGYSVSREKKERFSLILESASTNQTSMYLCASMSSGGYNEQFFGPGTRLTVL.

The chain has TRBV10-1 and TRBJ2-2, with D possibly being TRBD1 (5 bases). Germline V gene data show CDR1 as WNHNN and CDR2 as SYGVQD (reference sequence). CDR3 length: 15 residues. V dropped 6 bases and J dropped 4 bases, with 15 bases sitting between them. As DNA, the CDR3 is TGCGCCAGCAGCCGCGACAGTGCAAGCACCGGGGAGCTGTTTTTT. The encoded protein is CASSRDSASTGELFF.

V usage is TRBV7-2 and J usage is TRBJ2-1; 7 bases align to TRBD2. This CDR3 region has 16 residues. Looked up from germline, CDR1 is SGHTA and CDR2 is FQGNSA. V shed 5 bases and J 9 bases; nucleotides not matched to a gene: 16. The CDR3 is CASSPARASGGSEQFF. The CDR3 DNA reads as TGTGCCAGCAGCCCCGCCCGGGCCTCCGGGGGGAGTGAGCAGTTCTTC. The full variable domain, its missing parts supplied by reference TRBV7-2 and TRBJ2-1, is GAGVSQSPSNKVTEKGKDVELRCDPISGHTALYWYRQSLGQGLEFLIYFQGNSAPDKSGLPSDRFSAERTGGSVSTLTIQRTQQEDSAVYLCASSPARASGGSEQFFGPGTRLTVL.

The chain combines TRBV2 with TRBJ1-1; TRBD1 might be the D (5 bases). This CDR3 is built from 14 residues. Trimming cost V 4 bases and J 3 bases, with 12 bases left between them. Germline V gene lookup returns CDR1 SNHLY and CDR2 FYNNEI. CDR3 DNA sequence: TGTGCCAGCAGTGCCCGACAGTGGGACACTGAAGCTTTCTTT. Translation gives CASSARQWDTEAFF.

Only a few counts were recorded for this clone. V gene TRBV2 combines with J gene TRBJ2-4, with D maybe TRBD1 (5 bases). Trimming shortened V by 6 bases and J by 8 bases, and 14 bases separated the two germline ends. The V gene's germline CDR1 is SNHLY and CDR2 FYNNEI. This CDR3 has 13 residues. DNA of the CDR3: TGTGCCAGCAGCACAGGTTTGGTAGACATTCAGTACTTC. This sequence encodes CASSTGLVDIQYF. Looking up the rest from reference TRBV2 and TRBJ2-4 gives the full variable domain: EPEVTQTPSHQVTQMGQEVILRCVPISNHLYFYWYRQILGQKVEFLVSFYNNEISEKSEIFDDQFSVERPDGSNFTLKIRSTKLEDSAMYFCASSTGLVDIQYFGAGTRLSVL.

The chain has TRBV11-3 and TRBJ2-3, with TRBD1 matching over 8 bases. V gave up 3 bases and J gave up 0 bases; unmatched junction bases: 2. The germline gives CDR1 SGHNT, CDR2 YENEEA. This CDR3 region has 15 residues. CDR3 sequence: CASSFRQGSTDTQYF. CDR3 sequence (DNA): TGTGCCAGCAGCTTTAGACAGGGGAGCACAGATACGCAGTATTTT.

The J gene is TRBJ2-2, the V gene TRBV7-4; 7 bases align to TRBD2. The V gene's germline CDR1 is SGHVT and CDR2 SQSDAQ. V was clipped by 5 bases and J by 2 bases; unmatched bases: 8. This CDR3 contains 16 residues. CDR3 DNA: TGTGCCAGCAGCCTAGTCGGGGGGAATAACACCGGGGAGCTGTTTTTT. It encodes CASSLVGGNNTGELFF.

This chain connects TRBV23-1 to TRBJ2-7, with 10 bases fitting TRBD1. TRBV23-1 belongs to the ORF category, with a function that is uncertain. The CDR3 totals 17 residues. Trimming cost V 2 bases and J 6 bases; bases outside gene matches: 13. The chain's CDR3 is CASSQRPETGGFGEQYF. The CDR3 DNA is TGCGCCAGCAGTCAACGCCCGGAGACAGGGGGCTTTGGCGAGCAGTACTTC.